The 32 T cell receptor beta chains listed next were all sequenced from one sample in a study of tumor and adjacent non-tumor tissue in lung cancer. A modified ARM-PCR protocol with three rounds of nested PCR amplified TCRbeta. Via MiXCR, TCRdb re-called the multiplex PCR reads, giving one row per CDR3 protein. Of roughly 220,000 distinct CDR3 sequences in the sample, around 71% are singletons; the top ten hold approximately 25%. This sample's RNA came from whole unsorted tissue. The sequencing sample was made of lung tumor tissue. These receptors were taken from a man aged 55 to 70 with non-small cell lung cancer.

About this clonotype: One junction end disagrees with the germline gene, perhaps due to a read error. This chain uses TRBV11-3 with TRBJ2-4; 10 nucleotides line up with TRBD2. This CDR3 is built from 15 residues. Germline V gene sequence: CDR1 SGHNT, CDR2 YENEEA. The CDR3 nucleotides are TGTGGCAGCAACTTAGATCTAGCGGGAGCGAACATTCAGTACTTC. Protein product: CGSNLDLAGANIQYF.

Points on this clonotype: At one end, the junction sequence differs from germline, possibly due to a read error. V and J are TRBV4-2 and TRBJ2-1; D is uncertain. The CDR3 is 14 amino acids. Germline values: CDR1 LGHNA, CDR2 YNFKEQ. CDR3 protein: CASSQESDFIEKFF. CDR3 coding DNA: TGCGCCAGCAGCCAAGAATCGGATTTTATTGAGAAGTTCTTC.

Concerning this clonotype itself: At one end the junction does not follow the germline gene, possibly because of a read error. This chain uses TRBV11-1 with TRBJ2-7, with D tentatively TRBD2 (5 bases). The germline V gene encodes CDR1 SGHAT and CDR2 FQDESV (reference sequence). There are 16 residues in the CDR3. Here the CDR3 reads CANSLAIPDNSYEQHF. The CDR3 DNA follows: TGTGCCAACAGCTTAGCGATTCCTGACAACTCCTACGAGCAGCACTTC.

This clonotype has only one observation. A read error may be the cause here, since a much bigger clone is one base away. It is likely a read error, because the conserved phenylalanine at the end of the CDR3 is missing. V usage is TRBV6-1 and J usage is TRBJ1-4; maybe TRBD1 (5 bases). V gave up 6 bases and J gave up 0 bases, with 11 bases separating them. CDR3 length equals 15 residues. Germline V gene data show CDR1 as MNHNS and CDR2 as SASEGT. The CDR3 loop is CASRSDTTTNEKLFL. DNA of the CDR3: TGTGCCAGCAGATCGGACACCACAACTAATGAAAAACTGTTTCTT.

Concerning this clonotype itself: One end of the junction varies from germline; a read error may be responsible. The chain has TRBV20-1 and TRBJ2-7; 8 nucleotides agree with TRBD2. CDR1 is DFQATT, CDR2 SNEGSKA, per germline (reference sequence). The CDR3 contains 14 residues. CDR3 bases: TGCAGTGATAGAGATCAAGCGGGGGTCTATGAGCAGTACTTC. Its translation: CSDRDQAGVYEQYF.

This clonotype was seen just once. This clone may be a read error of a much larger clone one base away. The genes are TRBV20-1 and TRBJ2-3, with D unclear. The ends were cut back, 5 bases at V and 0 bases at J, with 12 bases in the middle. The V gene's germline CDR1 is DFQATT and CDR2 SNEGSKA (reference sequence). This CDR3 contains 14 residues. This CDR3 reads CSARVQSSTDTQYF. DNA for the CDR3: TGCAGTGCTCGCGTACAATCTAGCACAGATACGCAGTATTTT.

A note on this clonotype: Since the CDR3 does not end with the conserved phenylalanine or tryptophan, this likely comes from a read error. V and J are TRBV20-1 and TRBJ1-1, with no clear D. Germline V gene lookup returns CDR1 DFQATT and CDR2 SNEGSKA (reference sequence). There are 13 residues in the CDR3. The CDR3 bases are TGCAGTGCTATGAGGGATGTGAACAATGAAGCTTTCTCT. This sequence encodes CSAMRDVNNEAFS.

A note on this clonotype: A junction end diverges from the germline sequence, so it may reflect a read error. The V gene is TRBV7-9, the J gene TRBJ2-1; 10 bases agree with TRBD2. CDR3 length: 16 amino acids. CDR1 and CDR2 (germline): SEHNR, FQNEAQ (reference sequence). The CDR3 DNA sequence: TGCGCCAGCAGCTCAACAGGAATAGCGGGAGGCAATGAGCAGTTCTTC. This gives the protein CASSSTGIAGGNEQFF.

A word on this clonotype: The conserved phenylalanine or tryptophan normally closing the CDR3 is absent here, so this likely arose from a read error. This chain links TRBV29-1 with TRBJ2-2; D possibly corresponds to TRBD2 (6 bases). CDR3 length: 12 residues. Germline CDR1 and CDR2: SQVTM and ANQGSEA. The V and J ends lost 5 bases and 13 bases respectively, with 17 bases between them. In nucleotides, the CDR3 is TGCAGCGTTCAGACTGCCGCCGGGAGGCTGTTTTCT. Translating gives CSVQTAAGRLFS.

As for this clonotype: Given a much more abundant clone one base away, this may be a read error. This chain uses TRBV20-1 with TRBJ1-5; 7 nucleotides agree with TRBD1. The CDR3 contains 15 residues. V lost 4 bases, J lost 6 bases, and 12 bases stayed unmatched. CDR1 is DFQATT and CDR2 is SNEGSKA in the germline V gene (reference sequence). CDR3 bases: TGCAGTGCTATTCCGGGACAGCGGCGCATTCAGCCCCAGCATTTT. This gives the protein CSAIPGQRRIQPQHF.

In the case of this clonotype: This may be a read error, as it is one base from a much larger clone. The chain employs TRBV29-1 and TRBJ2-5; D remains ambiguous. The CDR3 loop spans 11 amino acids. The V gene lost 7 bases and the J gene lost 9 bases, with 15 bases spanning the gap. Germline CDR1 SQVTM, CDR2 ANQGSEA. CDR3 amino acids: CSANIARAQYF. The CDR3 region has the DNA TGCAGCGCCAACATAGCCCGGGCCCAGTACTTC.

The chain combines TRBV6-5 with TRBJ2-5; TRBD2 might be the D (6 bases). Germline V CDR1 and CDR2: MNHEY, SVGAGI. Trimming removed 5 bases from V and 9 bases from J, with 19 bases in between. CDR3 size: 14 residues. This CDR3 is CASSDTGSEEAQYF. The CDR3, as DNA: TGTGCCAGCAGTGATACCGGGAGCGAGGAGGCCCAGTACTTC.

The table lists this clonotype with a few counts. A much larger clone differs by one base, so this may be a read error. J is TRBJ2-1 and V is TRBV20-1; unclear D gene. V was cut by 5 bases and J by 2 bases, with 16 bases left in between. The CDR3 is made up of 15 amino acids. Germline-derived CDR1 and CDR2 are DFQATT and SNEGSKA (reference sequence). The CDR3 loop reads CSADLVDRPYNEQFF. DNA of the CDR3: TGCAGTGCTGACCTGGTCGATCGGCCCTACAATGAGCAGTTCTTC.

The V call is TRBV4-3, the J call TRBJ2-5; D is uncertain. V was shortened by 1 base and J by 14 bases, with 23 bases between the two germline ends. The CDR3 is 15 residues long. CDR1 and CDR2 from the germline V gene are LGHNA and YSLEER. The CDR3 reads CASSQGPGPQENQYF. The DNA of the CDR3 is TGCGCCAGCAGCCAAGGGCCGGGTCCCCAAGAGAACCAATACTTC.

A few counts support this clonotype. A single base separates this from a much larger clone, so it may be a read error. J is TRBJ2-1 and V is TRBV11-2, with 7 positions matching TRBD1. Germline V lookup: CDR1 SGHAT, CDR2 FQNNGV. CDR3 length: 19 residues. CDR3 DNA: TGTGCCAGCAGCTTAGATCAACATACAGGGGCCGGTTGCTACTATGAGCAGTTCTTC. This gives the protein CASSLDQHTGAGCYYEQFF. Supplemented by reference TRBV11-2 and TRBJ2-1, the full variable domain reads EAGVAQSPRYKIIEKRQSVAFWCNPISGHATLYWYQQILGQGPKLLIQFQNNGVVDDSQLPKDRFSAERLKGVDSTLKIQPAKLEDSAVYLCASSLDQHTGAGCYYEQFFGPGTRLTVL.

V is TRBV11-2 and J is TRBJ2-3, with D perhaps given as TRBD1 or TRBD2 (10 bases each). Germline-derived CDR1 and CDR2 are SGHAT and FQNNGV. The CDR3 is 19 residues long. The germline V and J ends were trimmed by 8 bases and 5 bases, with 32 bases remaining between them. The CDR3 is CASCPRQGAASGRIDTQYF. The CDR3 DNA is TGTGCCAGCTGCCCGAGACAGGGGGCGGCTAGCGGGAGAATAGATACGCAGTATTTT.

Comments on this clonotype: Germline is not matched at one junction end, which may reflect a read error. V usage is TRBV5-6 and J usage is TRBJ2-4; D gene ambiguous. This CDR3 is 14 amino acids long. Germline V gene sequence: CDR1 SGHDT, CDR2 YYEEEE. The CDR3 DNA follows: TGTGCCGGCAGCTTTACCCTGGCCAAAAACATTCAGTACTTC. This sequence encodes CAGSFTLAKNIQYF. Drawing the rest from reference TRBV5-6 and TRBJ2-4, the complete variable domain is DAGVTQSPTHLIKTRGQQVTLRCSPKSGHDTVSWYQQALGQGPQFIFQYYEEEERQRGNFPDRFSGHQFPNYSSELNVNALLLGDSALYLCAGSFTLAKNIQYFGAGTRLSVL.

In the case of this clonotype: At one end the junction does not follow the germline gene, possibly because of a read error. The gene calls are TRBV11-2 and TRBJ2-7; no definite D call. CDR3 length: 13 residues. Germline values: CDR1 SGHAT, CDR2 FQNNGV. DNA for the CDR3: TGTGCCAGCAACTTTACACCTACCTACGAGCAGTATTTC. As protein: CASNFTPTYEQYF.

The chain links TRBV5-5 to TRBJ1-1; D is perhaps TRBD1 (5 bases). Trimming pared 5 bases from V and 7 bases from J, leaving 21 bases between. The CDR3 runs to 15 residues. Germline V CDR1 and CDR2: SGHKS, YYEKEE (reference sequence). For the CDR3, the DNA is TGTGCCAGCAGTTTACGGGTGCCAAAGGGGAATGAAGCTTTCTTT. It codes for CASSLRVPKGNEAFF.

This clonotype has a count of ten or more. This CDR3 reads CASSPNWAGDGEQFF. For the CDR3, the DNA is TGTGCCAGCAGCCCAAATTGGGCGGGAGACGGTGAGCAGTTCTTC. The chain couples TRBV11-3 to TRBJ2-1, with TRBD2 matching 7 bases. V lost 5 bases, J lost 9 bases, and 13 bases stayed unmatched. Germline CDR1 and CDR2: SGHNT and YENEEA. The CDR3 extends over 15 amino acids.

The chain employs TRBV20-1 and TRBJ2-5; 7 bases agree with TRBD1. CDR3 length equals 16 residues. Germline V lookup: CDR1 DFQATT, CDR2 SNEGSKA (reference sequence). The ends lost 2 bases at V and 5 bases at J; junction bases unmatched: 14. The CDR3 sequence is CSARNSDRRRSETQYF. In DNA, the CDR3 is TGCAGTGCTAGAAACTCGGACAGGAGGCGCAGCGAGACCCAGTACTTC.

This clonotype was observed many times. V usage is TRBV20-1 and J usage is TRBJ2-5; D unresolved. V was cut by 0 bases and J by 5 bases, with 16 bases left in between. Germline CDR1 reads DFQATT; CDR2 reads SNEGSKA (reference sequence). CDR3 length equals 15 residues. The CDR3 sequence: CSARESSVFPETQYF. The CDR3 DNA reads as TGCAGTGCTAGAGAGAGCTCGGTCTTTCCGGAGACCCAGTACTTC.

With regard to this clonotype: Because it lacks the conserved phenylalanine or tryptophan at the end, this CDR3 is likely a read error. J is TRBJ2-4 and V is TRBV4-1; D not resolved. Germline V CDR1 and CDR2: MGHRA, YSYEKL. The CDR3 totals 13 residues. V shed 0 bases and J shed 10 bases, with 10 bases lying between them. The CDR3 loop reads CASSQDSNIIQYI. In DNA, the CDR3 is TGCGCCAGCAGCCAAGATAGTAACATTATTCAGTACATC.

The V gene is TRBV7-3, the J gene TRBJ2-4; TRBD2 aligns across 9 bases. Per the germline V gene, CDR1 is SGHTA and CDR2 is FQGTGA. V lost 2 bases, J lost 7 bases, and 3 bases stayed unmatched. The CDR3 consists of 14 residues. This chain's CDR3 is CASSLGAGGNIQYF. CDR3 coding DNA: TGTGCCAGCAGCTTAGGTGCGGGGGGGAACATTCAGTACTTC.

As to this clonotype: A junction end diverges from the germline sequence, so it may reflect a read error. The CDR3 DNA reads TGTGCCAGCAGGCTAGCGGGAGATGAGGCCGGGGGGCTGTTTTTT. Protein product: CASRLAGDEAGGLFF. This rearrangement joins TRBV6-6 to TRBJ2-2; 10 nucleotides agree with TRBD2. Germline V gene lookup returns CDR1 MNHNY and CDR2 SVGAGI (reference sequence). The CDR3 totals 15 residues.

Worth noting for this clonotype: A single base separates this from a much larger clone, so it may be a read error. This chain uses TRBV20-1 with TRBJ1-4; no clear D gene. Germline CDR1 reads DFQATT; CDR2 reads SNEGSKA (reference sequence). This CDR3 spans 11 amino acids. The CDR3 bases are TGCAGTACTAGATTCCGGGAAAAACTGTTTTTT. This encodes CSTRFREKLFF.

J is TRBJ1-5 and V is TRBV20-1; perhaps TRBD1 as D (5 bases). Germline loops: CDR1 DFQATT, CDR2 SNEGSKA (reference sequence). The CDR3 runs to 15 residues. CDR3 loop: CCVRGLEKPNQPQHF. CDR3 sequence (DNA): TGCTGTGTTAGGGGTTTGGAGAAGCCTAATCAGCCCCAGCATTTT.

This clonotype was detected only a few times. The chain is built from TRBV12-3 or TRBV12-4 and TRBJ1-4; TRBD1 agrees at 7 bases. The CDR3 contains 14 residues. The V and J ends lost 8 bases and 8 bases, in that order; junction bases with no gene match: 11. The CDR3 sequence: CASSGQPLGEKLFF. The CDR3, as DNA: TGTGCCAGCTCGGGACAGCCGCTTGGGGAAAAACTGTTTTTT.

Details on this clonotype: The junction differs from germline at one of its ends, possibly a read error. Here the CDR3 DNA reads TGCAGTACTAGAGATCCCAGAGTGGGTCTTAATGACAAACTGTTTTTT. Translating gives CSTRDPRVGLNDKLFF. The chain carries TRBV20-1 and TRBJ1-4, with no clear D. This CDR3 contains 16 residues. Per germline, CDR1 DFQATT and CDR2 SNEGSKA (reference sequence).

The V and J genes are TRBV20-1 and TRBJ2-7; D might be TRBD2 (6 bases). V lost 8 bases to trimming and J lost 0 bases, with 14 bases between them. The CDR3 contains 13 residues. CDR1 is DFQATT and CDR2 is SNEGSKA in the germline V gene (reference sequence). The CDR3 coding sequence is TGCAGTACTACCGGGGGAGGCTCCTACGAGCAGTACTTC. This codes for CSTTGGGSYEQYF.

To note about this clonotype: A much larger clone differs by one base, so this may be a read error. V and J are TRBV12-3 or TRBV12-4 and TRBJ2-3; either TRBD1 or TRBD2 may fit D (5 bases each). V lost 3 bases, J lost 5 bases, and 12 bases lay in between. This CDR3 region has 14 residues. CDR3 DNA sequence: TGTGCCAGCAGTTTGGGGGACCTCCTAGATACGCAGTATTTT. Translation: CASSLGDLLDTQYF.

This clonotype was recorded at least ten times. CDR3 amino acids: CASRYDRLGTEAFF. The CDR3 DNA follows: TGTGCCAGCAGGTACGACAGGCTGGGCACTGAAGCTTTCTTT. This chain joins TRBV12-3 or TRBV12-4 and TRBJ1-1, with a possible D match to TRBD1 (6 bases). The CDR3 sequence is 14 residues long. Trimming cost V 6 bases and J 4 bases, with 15 bases left between them.